This TCR beta chain was identified during a study of cytomegalovirus exposure and HLA in healthy donors. The repertoire was sequenced with immunoSEQ multiplex PCR; TCRdb's copy has only in-frame clones and lacks some. Of some 160,000 clones in the sample, more than 70% are singletons; the top ten hold about 3%. The CDR3 covers 15 residues. The junction had 12 bases not matched to a gene; V was cut back by 5 bases and J by 6 bases. Germline V lookup: CDR1 SEHNR, CDR2 FQNEAQ (reference sequence). This clonotype was obtained from a man aged 18 to 35 in good health and CMV-seronegative. The V and J genes are TRBV7-9 and TRBJ1-1; 7 nucleotides align to TRBD1. Input material: PBMCs. CDR3 region: CASSPHPSGGPEAFF. The CDR3 coding sequence is TGTGCCAGCAGCCCGCACCCCTCAGGGGGACCTGAAGCTTTCTTT.